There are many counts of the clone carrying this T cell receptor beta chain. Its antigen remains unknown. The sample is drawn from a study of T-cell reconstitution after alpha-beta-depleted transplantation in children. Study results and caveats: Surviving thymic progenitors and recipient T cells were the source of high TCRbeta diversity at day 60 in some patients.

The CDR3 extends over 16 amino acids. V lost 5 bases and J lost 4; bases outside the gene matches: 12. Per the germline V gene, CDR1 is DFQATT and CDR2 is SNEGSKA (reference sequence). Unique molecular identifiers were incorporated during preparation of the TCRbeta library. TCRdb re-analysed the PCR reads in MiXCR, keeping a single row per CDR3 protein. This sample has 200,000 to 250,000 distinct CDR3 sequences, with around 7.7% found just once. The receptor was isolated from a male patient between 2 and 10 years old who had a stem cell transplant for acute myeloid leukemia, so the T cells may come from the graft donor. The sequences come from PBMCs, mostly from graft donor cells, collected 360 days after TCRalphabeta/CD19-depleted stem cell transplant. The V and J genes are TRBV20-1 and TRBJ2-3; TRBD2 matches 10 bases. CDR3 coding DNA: TGCAGTGCTGAGACTACTAGCGGGAAAGTTGCAGATACGCAGTATTTT. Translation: CSAETTSGKVADTQYF.